This record concerns one T cell receptor beta chain sequence. It lacks a known antigen. Per-nucleotide qualities are absent, and no much larger clonotype sits a single base away. In light of the paper, this sample's time point label describes: week 35, safety follow-up. A 20-mer mutant IDH1 peptide at 300 micrograms in Montanide made up each vaccine dose, which was injected subcutaneously together with topical imiquimod. Eight vaccinations were administered to patients in weeks 1, 3, 5, 7, 11, 15, 19 and 23, corresponding to visits V03 through V10. All donors had newly diagnosed IDH1-mutant astrocytomas of WHO grade 3 or 4 that showed loss of nuclear ATRX. The samples were drawn from NOA16, a multicentre, single-arm, open-label phase I trial in Germany that tested a mutant IDH1 peptide vaccine in humans for the first time. Genomic DNA for TCRB sequencing was extracted from EDTA blood using the DNeasy Blood and Tissue Kit.

Libraries were prepared through the immunoSEQ multiplex PCR assay. The hsTCRB Kit was used according to the manufacturer's protocol to amplify rearranged TCR beta chain sequences. TCRB libraries were sequenced on an Illumina MiSeq. Concerning the study's data processing: Demultiplexing, trimming and gene mapping were performed with the kit vendor's proprietary platform. TCRdb provides this immuneACCESS table in a form limited to in-frame rearrangements. Some clones are lacking; in checked studies, under half of them reflect an unresolved V gene, and why the rest are absent is not known. V and J calls and clone size follow that table, whereas D and trimming were derived from the DNA. In all, the sample holds 25,000 to 40,000 clones, and around four fifths of those were seen once. The ten largest clones capture around 11% of the sample. This record comes from a study of a mutant IDH1 vaccine in newly diagnosed glioma (dated by TCRdb to the early 2020s). As for the study more broadly: Vaccination began 4-6 weeks after radiotherapy alone, or alongside temozolomide cycles in the chemotherapy-containing groups. The week-35 safety follow-up was designated visit V12, and the week-47 end of study was designated visit V13. For exploratory analyses, about two dozen treated patients had longitudinal TCRB deep sequencing done wherever samples were available. Before enrollment, patients had received standard therapy of radiotherapy alone, temozolomide alone, or radiochemotherapy with temozolomide; most received the combination. Peripheral blood was drawn at six visits: V03 (baseline), V05, V07, V10, V12 and V13. Of the approximately 35 treated patients, approximately 60% were male and approximately 38% were female, and the mean age was around 40 years.

Study-wide findings and limitations: Selection of PBMC samples for TCRB deep sequencing was based on availability. It was noted by the authors that analyses of patient blood samples could not be reproduced owing to sample limitations. Immune responses induced by the vaccine were seen in roughly 92% of patients across multiple MHC alleles. Pseudoprogression seemed to be unrelated to changes in the top peripheral T cell clonotypes found by TCRB sequencing.

The TCR originated in a woman in her thirties or forties with glioma. The specimen comprised PBMCs, sampled from a glioma patient whose treatment included an IDH1 peptide vaccine.

The sequence in DNA is TGTGCCTGGAGTGTACAGGAAGGTCATGGCTACACCTTC. This translates into CAWSVQEGHGYTF. The rearranged chain carries TRBV30 and TRBJ1-2; the D gene is perhaps TRBD1, on 5 matching bases. Trimming removed 0 bases from V and 6 bases from J, leaving 11 bases between the germline ends. CDR1 is given as GTSNPN and CDR2 as SVGIG, both from the germline V gene (reference sequence). The CDR3 numbers 13 residues from cysteine through phenylalanine. Only the CDR3 DNA is retained, 39 bases long and in frame from the first base.